The clone carrying this TCR beta chain has a single count. The data were obtained in a study of cytomegalovirus exposure and HLA in healthy donors. Germline V CDR1 and CDR2: MNHNS, SASEGT. The V end lost 4 bases, the J end lost 8 bases, and 14 bases lay between the germline ends. This CDR3 is built from 13 residues. Both 60 Vbeta primers and 13 Jbeta primers went into the PCR. Data came from immunoSEQ multiplex PCR; TCRdb stores just in-frame clones and leaves some out. The sample yields approximately 150,000 clones, around 75% seen once. This chain uses TRBV6-1 with TRBJ1-2, with D possibly being TRBD1 (6 bases). The sequence was collected from a man younger than 35 in good health and CMV-seropositive. The specimen was PBMCs. CDR3 DNA: TGTGCCAGCAGTGTCCGGACAGCGACGGGCTACACCTTC. Its translation: CASSVRTATGYTF.